This paragraph covers one T cell receptor beta chain sequence. Antigen: not known. Among the exclusions were patients with other autoimmune diseases, uncontrolled infections, pregnancy or lactation. Diagnosis was based on clinical symptoms, serum thyroxine, TRAb, thyroid ultrasound and orbital computed tomography. The entry originates in a study of Graves' ophthalmopathy and Graves' hyperthyroidism. Overall study context: A follow-up of 18 months without ophthalmopathy meant that hyperthyroidism was stable. Overall study findings and caveats: Most expanded thyroid clonotypes above 0.001 frequency also appeared in blood.

The V gene end was trimmed by 3 bases and the J gene end by 0 bases; junction bases not matched to a gene: 5. Germline V CDR1 and CDR2: SGDLS, YYNGEE. This CDR3 contains 16 residues. RNA served as the template for amplifying TCR beta CDR3 regions. Scientists carried out first-round RT-PCR using HTBI primers and then a second-round multiplex PCR. TCRdb reanalysed the multiplex PCR reads using MiXCR and keeps one entry per CDR3 protein. The data contain more than 1,000,000 distinct CDR3 sequences, roughly 35% of them singletons. The sequence came from an adult man with Graves' hyperthyroidism. Sequenced input: peripheral blood or thyroid tissue (not recorded which). The chain links TRBV9 to TRBJ2-5; 10 nucleotides match TRBD2. CDR3 region: CASSALLAGNQETQYF. As DNA, the CDR3 is TGTGCCAGCAGCGCGTTACTAGCGGGAAACCAAGAGACCCAGTACTTC.